The TCR beta chain described here comes from a study of T cells after yellow fever vaccination. Study-wide points: The study noted that FACS-sorted repertoires could contain abundant clonotypes contaminating from the bulk population. Although the secondary response was weaker, it peaked faster, at day 5 versus 15. Subsequent to the booster, the majority of primary-vaccination clones reappeared (around 97% CD4, 70% to 90% CD8).

As to this clonotype: Its antigen is currently unknown.

Trimming pared 3 bases from V and 3 bases from J, leaving 9 bases between. CDR1 is SGHVS, CDR2 FNYEAQ, per germline. The CDR3 extends over 14 amino acids. The study made its TCR cDNA through 5'RACE template switching. That step introduced a universal primer site along with UMIs. TCRdb passed the 5' RACE reads through MiXCR, listing each CDR3 protein once. The table includes a few hundred thousand distinct CDR3 sequences, around 21% detected once. This sequence joins TRBV7-6 and TRBJ2-1; a possible D gene is TRBD2 (5 bases). The sequencing here drew on PBMCs, taken 15 days after the yellow fever booster vaccination. The origin of this receptor is a man aged 25 to 40 who received the YFV17D yellow fever vaccine. CDR3 protein: CASSFLRGYNEQFF. The CDR3 region has the DNA TGTGCCAGCAGCTTTTTACGGGGCTACAATGAGCAGTTCTTC.